This T cell receptor beta chain was retrieved from a study of T cells in Graves' hyperthyroidism and ophthalmopathy. Study observations and caveats: Blood also held most thyroid clonotypes expanded beyond 0.001.

Points on this clonotype: Its target is unknown.

The CDR3 totals 20 residues. V was pared by 7 bases and J by 3 bases, with 21 bases of the junction left unmatched. CDR1 is MDHEN and CDR2 is SYDVKM in the germline V gene. Amplification of TCR beta CDR3 regions was performed using RNA transcripts as template. With the HTBI primer set, the TCR CDR3 went through a first round of RT-PCR. In TCRdb, the multiplex PCR reads were re-called with MiXCR into one record per CDR3 protein. The table includes 200,000 to 300,000 distinct CDR3 sequences, roughly 15% detected once. The chain recombines TRBV28 with TRBJ2-3, with 11 bases lining up with TRBD2. The sequence derives from a woman aged 18 to 35 with Graves' ophthalmopathy. The source material was blood. The CDR3: CASTLAVRILAGEGTDTQYF. The CDR3 DNA is TGTGCCAGCACTCTAGCGGTCAGGATACTAGCGGGAGAAGGGACAGATACGCAGTATTTT.